Each of the 8 T cell receptor beta chains below was sequenced from the same sample in a study of cytomegalovirus exposure and HLA in healthy donors. Produced via immunoSEQ multiplex PCR; TCRdb's table is partial and in-frame only. This table holds over 45,000 clones, approximately 90% found once. Source material: PBMCs. These receptors were obtained from a man aged 18 to 35 in good health and CMV-seronegative.

This chain joins TRBV18 and TRBJ1-2; 9 nucleotides line up with TRBD1. The CDR3 has 15 residues. CDR1 is KGHSH, CDR2 LQKENI, per germline. V lost 4 bases, J lost 10 bases, and 13 bases stayed unmatched. The DNA for the CDR3 is TGTGCCAGCTCACAAGACCGAGGGACAGGGACCTACTACACCTTC. The encoded protein is CASSQDRGTGTYYTF.

The genes are TRBV5-4 and TRBJ2-7; possibly TRBD1 for D (6 bases). Germline V gene lookup returns CDR1 SGHNT and CDR2 YYREEE (reference sequence). This CDR3 is 13 amino acids long. V lost 0 bases and J lost 5, with 9 bases in between. Here the CDR3 DNA reads TGTGCCAGCAGCTTGGGCAGGGGCCACGAGCAGTACTTC. Residues: CASSLGRGHEQYF.

This clone came up once. The chain recombines TRBV7-9 with TRBJ2-7, with 10 bases fitting TRBD2. Per germline, CDR1 SEHNR and CDR2 FQNEAQ (reference sequence). The J segment lost 2 bases and the V segment lost 5 bases, leaving 15 bases of the junction unmatched. The CDR3 is 18 residues long. The CDR3 DNA is TGTGCCAGCAGCCCGATAACAGGACTAGCGGCAACAACCTACGAGCAGTACTTC. It yields the protein CASSPITGLAATTYEQYF.

The gene calls are TRBV28 and TRBJ1-5; D perhaps matches TRBD1 (5 bases). This CDR3 has 14 residues. Germline values: CDR1 MDHEN, CDR2 SYDVKM. Trimming took 3 bases from V and 7 from J, leaving 13 bases between them. The CDR3 sequence: CASSFSGVGQPQHF. The DNA of the CDR3 is TGTGCCAGCAGTTTTTCGGGGGTCGGACAGCCCCAGCATTTT. Looking up the rest from reference TRBV28 and TRBJ1-5 gives the full variable domain: DVKVTQSSRYLVKRTGEKVFLECVQDMDHENMFWYRQDPGLGLRLIYFSYDVKMKEKGDIPEGYSVSREKKERFSLILESASTNQTSMYLCASSFSGVGQPQHFGDGTRLSIL.

The V and J genes are TRBV19 and TRBJ2-1; the match to TRBD2 covers 10 bases. Germline CDR1 and CDR2: LNHDA and SQIVND (reference sequence). The CDR3 length is 14 residues. J gave up 10 bases and V 4 bases, and 7 bases lay outside the gene matches. The CDR3 DNA reads as TGTGCCAGTAGTAACCAGCGGGAGGGCAGAGAGCAGTTCTTC. As protein: CASSNQREGREQFF.

This chain connects TRBV29-1 to TRBJ2-1, with 7 bases aligning to TRBD1. Germline CDR1 SQVTM, CDR2 ANQGSEA. Germline trimming cut 1 base from V and 3 bases from J; bases unmatched to any gene: 6. This CDR3 has 15 amino acids. The CDR3 nucleotides are TGCAGCGTTGAAGTTGAGGGGGCAATCTACAATGAGCAGTTCTTC. Translating it yields CSVEVEGAIYNEQFF.

This chain connects TRBV28 to TRBJ1-5; D might be TRBD1 (5 bases). This CDR3 has 16 amino acids. V lost 4 bases to trimming and J lost 5 bases, with 18 bases between them. Germline CDR1 and CDR2: MDHEN and SYDVKM. CDR3 residues: CASSYAEGGTYQPQHF. The CDR3 region has the DNA TGTGCCAGCAGTTACGCAGAGGGAGGGACCTATCAGCCCCAGCATTTT.

The V and J genes are TRBV28 and TRBJ2-5; 10 bases fit TRBD2. The trim removed 5 bases at V and 4 bases at J, leaving 4 bases unmatched. This CDR3 is 14 amino acids long. Germline-derived CDR1 and CDR2 are MDHEN and SYDVKM. CDR3 protein: CASSKREGRETQYF. CDR3 DNA sequence: TGTGCCAGCAGTAAGCGGGAGGGCCGAGAGACCCAGTACTTC.